This T cell receptor beta chain was sequenced during a study of a mutant IDH1 vaccine in newly diagnosed glioma. Study as a whole: Patients got radiotherapy, temozolomide, or both beforehand, and most got both. Findings and limits, study-wide: Immune responses induced by vaccination arose in approximately 93% of the patients.

The V gene lost 0 bases and the J gene lost 5 bases, with 11 bases spanning the gap. The germline CDR1 and CDR2 sequences are SGDLS and YYNGEE. The CDR3 has 14 residues. Note on this clone: Its specificity is not known.

Time point: week 5, during vaccination. Each dose delivered 300 ug of mutant IDH1 20-mer peptide subcutaneously with imiquimod. This table comes from immunoSEQ multiplex PCR, and its TCRdb copy is limited to in-frame clones, with some not included. The sample has about 53,000 clones, less than 85% seen once. The material sequenced was PBMCs, taken from a glioma patient whose treatment included an IDH1 peptide vaccine. The receptor was isolated from a woman aged 18-29 years with glioma. Some clones in this sample may be carry-over from other donors' samples. This chain joins TRBV9 and TRBJ2-5; a possible D gene is TRBD2 (7 bases). CDR3 sequence: CASSVVGGGETQYF. The CDR3 DNA reads TGTGCCAGCAGCGTAGTAGGGGGAGGGGAGACCCAGTACTTC.